This TCR beta chain originates from a study of T cell responses to AZD1222 COVID-19 vaccine. TCRdb keeps only in-frame clones here, not all; method: immunoSEQ multiplex PCR. The repertoire includes 100,000 to 110,000 clones, around nine tenths of them detected once, and approximately 15% sits in the top ten. Remarks on this clone: Antigen: not known.

Study observations and caveats: Spike-specific TCR breadth and depth rose after two AZD1222 doses.

The sequencing here drew on peripheral blood, taken on day 0 of AZD1222 vaccination. The sequence was obtained from an adult in good health.

The CDR3 region is CASHRGLSYEQYF. CDR3 DNA sequence: TGTGCCAGCCACAGGGGTTTATCGTACGAGCAGTACTTC. The chain links TRBV6-5 to TRBJ2-7; 7 nucleotides match TRBD1. Trimming took 8 bases from V and 4 from J; bases not matched to a gene: 8. CDR1 and CDR2 (germline): MNHEY, SVGAGI. This CDR3 region has 13 residues.